This TCR beta chain appears in the sequencing data of a study of tumor-infiltrating lymphocytes in primary liver carcinoma. The wider study: All lesions had stage T1-T3 N0M0 and roughly 4.2 to 10 cm widths.

To note about this clonotype: Antigen specificity is unknown.

Overall study findings and caveats: Only about 7.5-25% of top clones spanned all five tumor regions.

The researchers produced TCR beta cDNA from approximately 460 ng total RNA with a constant-region primer. Modified slightly, ARM-PCR produced TCR beta libraries over three nested multiplex PCR rounds. Investigators reported that the first two PCR rounds, at approximately 11 cycles each, used TRBV1-TRBV30 forward primers with a C-beta reverse primer. TCRdb used MiXCR to reprocess the multiplex PCR reads, holding one entry per CDR3 protein. The table lists about 110,000 distinct CDR3 sequences, 55% to 65% of them singletons. From about 19-30 mg of unsorted bulk tissue, DNA and RNA were co-extracted together. Losses at the gene ends were 5 bases for V and 4 bases for J; bases not matched to a gene: 4. The germline gives CDR1 SGHTA, CDR2 FQGTGA. The CDR3 spans 14 residues.

The chain recombines TRBV7-3 with TRBJ2-5, with TRBD2 identical over 10 bases. The sample consisted of liver tumor tissue from sampling region 1. Subset in this sample: tumor region T1, superior pole. The sequence derives from a woman aged 60-70 years with primary liver carcinoma and hepatitis B virus infection. CDR3 coding DNA: TGTGCCAGCAGCGTAGCGGGAGGAGTAGAGACCCAGTACTTC. Amino acids: CASSVAGGVETQYF. Filled out from reference TRBV7-3 and TRBJ2-5, the complete variable domain reads GAGVSQTPSNKVTEKGKYVELRCDPISGHTALYWYRQSLGQGPEFLIYFQGTGAADDSGLPNDRFFAVRPEGSVSTLKIQRTERGDSAVYLCASSVAGGVETQYFGPGTRLLVL.